The next 28 T cell receptor beta chains were all read from a single sample in a study of blood T cells in healthy people across ages (dated by TCRdb to the mid-2010s). The library relied on 5' RACE. The instrument given in TCRdb is Illumina HiSeq 2500. A second PCR of roughly 7 to 12 cycles was run with a J-beta primer mix and a sample-barcoded 5' primer. TCRdb itself trimmed the public reads at Q25 with fastp, ran MiXCR and retained productive beta chains. Identical CDR3 proteins give one entry, which carries the most common genes and DNA. For this sample there are hundreds of thousands of distinct CDR3 sequences; 20% to 25% appear just once. Roughly 3.7% of the sample comes from the top ten. Sequenced sample: blood. Receptor source: a man between 65 and 80 years old in good health.

The gene calls are TRBV29-1 and TRBJ2-7; 8 bases align to TRBD2. Trimming cost V 1 base and J 1 base; bases outside gene matches: 6. This CDR3 region has 15 residues. Germline V gives CDR1 SQVTM, CDR2 ANQGSEA. This chain's CDR3 is CSVEGLAGRSYEQYF. The CDR3 region has the DNA TGCAGCGTTGAAGGTCTAGCGGGTCGGTCCTACGAGCAGTACTTC.

This chain uses TRBV28 with TRBJ1-4; D is unclear. The CDR3 totals 14 residues. The V end lost 1 base, the J end lost 5 bases, and 8 bases lay between the germline ends. CDR1 and CDR2 (germline): MDHEN, SYDVKM. Here the CDR3 DNA reads TGTGCCAGCAGTTTATCCTCTTACAATGAAAAACTGTTTTTT. As protein: CASSLSSYNEKLFF.

This clonotype has more than one count but fewer than ten. The chain links TRBV15 to TRBJ1-5; maybe TRBD1 (5 bases). The CDR3 consists of 20 residues. The V gene lost 0 bases and the J gene lost 3 bases, with 24 bases spanning the gap. The germline gives CDR1 LNHNV, CDR2 YYDKDF (reference sequence). Written as DNA, the CDR3 is TGTGCCACCAGCAGAGATCTAGTAAGGGACTCGACAGCCCTCAATCAGCCCCAGCATTTT. Translated, it gives CATSRDLVRDSTALNQPQHF.

J is TRBJ2-7 and V is TRBV11-2; 14 nucleotides match TRBD2. Germline V gives CDR1 SGHAT, CDR2 FQNNGV. V lost 2 bases to trimming and J lost 7 bases; unmatched junction nucleotides: 16. This CDR3 region has 19 residues. CDR3 coding DNA: TGTGCCAGCAGCTTAAATTCCATCGGCCGAGGACTAGCGGGAGGAGAGCAGTACTTC. Translating gives CASSLNSIGRGLAGGEQYF.

This clonotype was seen a handful of times. The chain carries TRBV15 and TRBJ1-5; 7 bases are shared with TRBD1. The junction had 3 bases not matched to a gene; V was cut back by 0 bases and J by 7 bases. Germline V gives CDR1 LNHNV, CDR2 YYDKDF (reference sequence). The CDR3 runs 14 residues. The chain's CDR3 is CATSRDLRGQPQHF. The CDR3 DNA follows: TGTGCCACCAGCAGAGATCTCAGGGGGCAGCCCCAGCATTTT.

The gene calls are TRBV20-1 and TRBJ2-1, with TRBD2 matching 11 bases. Germline V gene data show CDR1 as DFQATT and CDR2 as SNEGSKA (reference sequence). The CDR3 is made up of 16 amino acids. V lost 1 base and J lost 5; bases outside the gene matches: 7. The CDR3 here is CSARGELAGAHNEQFF. As DNA, the CDR3 is TGCAGTGCTAGAGGGGAACTAGCGGGGGCGCACAATGAGCAGTTCTTC.

On this clonotype: The junction and the germline gene differ at one end; a read error may be behind it. V usage is TRBV7-8 and J usage is TRBJ1-5, with a weak D call TRBD1 (5 bases). The CDR3 sequence is 15 residues long. CDR1 SGHVS and CDR2 FQNEAQ come from the germline V gene. The CDR3 region is CAGSRDGISNQPQHF. The CDR3 coding sequence is TGTGCCGGCAGTCGGGACGGGATAAGCAATCAGCCCCAGCATTTT.

This clonotype was counted only a few times. J is TRBJ1-1 and V is TRBV6-5, with D perhaps TRBD1 (5 bases). Germline CDR1 and CDR2: MNHEY and SVGAGI. V was trimmed by 2 bases and J by 3 bases, leaving 22 bases between them. CDR3 size: 18 residues. CDR3 DNA: TGTGCCAGCAGTTACGACCCGACTACGAGTAGCAGGGACACTGAAGCTTTCTTT. This codes for CASSYDPTTSSRDTEAFF.

This clonotype was seen a few times. The chain links TRBV4-1 to TRBJ1-2; perhaps TRBD1 as D (6 bases). This CDR3 comprises 15 residues. Germline V gene sequence: CDR1 MGHRA, CDR2 YSYEKL. Trimming pared 2 bases from V and 2 bases from J, leaving 12 bases between. The CDR3, as DNA: TGCGCCAGCAGCCAATCGGTAGGACAGAACTATGGCTACACCTTC. Translating it yields CASSQSVGQNYGYTF.

This clonotype showed up just a few times. This chain links TRBV20-1 with TRBJ1-1; no definite D call. Trimming pared 0 bases from V and 4 bases from J, leaving 12 bases between. CDR3 length equals 14 residues. CDR1 and CDR2 from the germline V gene are DFQATT and SNEGSKA (reference sequence). The chain's CDR3 is CSARDHRGGTEAFF. DNA of the CDR3: TGCAGTGCTAGAGATCATCGGGGAGGCACTGAAGCTTTCTTT.

This sequence joins TRBV6-1 and TRBJ1-1; TRBD1 agrees at 7 bases. Germline trimming cut 6 bases from V and 4 bases from J; bases unmatched to any gene: 14. CDR1 MNHNS and CDR2 SASEGT come from the germline V gene. The CDR3 extends over 16 amino acids. CDR3 bases: TGTGCCAGCAGCGGCCCGAGACAGGGTACGATCACTGAAGCTTTCTTT. It encodes CASSGPRQGTITEAFF.

The genes are TRBV28 and TRBJ1-3, with a tentative D call TRBD1 (5 bases). CDR1 and CDR2 (germline): MDHEN, SYDVKM. CDR3 length equals 15 residues. V was pared by 5 bases and J by 3 bases, with 14 bases between. In nucleotides, the CDR3 is TGTGCCAGCAGTATTCAGATGGGGGTTGGAAACACCATATATTTT. This sequence encodes CASSIQMGVGNTIYF.

The chain carries TRBV5-1 and TRBJ1-5; 7 nucleotides align to TRBD1. Germline loops: CDR1 SGHRS, CDR2 YFSETQ. V lost 0 bases, J lost 6 bases, and 9 bases stayed unmatched. This CDR3 has 16 residues. In DNA form, the CDR3 reads TGCGCCAGCAGCTTGGGGGCAGGGGGTCACGGTCAGCCCCAGCATTTT. It specifies CASSLGAGGHGQPQHF.

This chain joins TRBV10-3 and TRBJ2-3, with 9 bases matching TRBD1. Germline V gene data show CDR1 as ENHRY and CDR2 as SYGVKD. The J segment lost 5 bases and the V segment lost 4 bases, leaving 7 bases of the junction unmatched. The CDR3 has 15 residues. As DNA, the CDR3 is TGTGCCATCAGTGGGGGGGGACAGGGTCAAGATACGCAGTATTTT. Its translation is CAISGGGQGQDTQYF.

This clonotype has just a few counts. The chain uses TRBV20-1 and TRBJ2-7; 7 nucleotides agree with TRBD1. J gave up 2 bases and V 0 bases, and 10 bases lay outside the gene matches. The CDR3 is 16 amino acids. The V gene's germline CDR1 is DFQATT and CDR2 SNEGSKA (reference sequence). CDR3 sequence: CSARDPGTALPYEQYF. Written as DNA, the CDR3 is TGCAGTGCTAGAGATCCCGGGACAGCCTTGCCCTACGAGCAGTACTTC.

Comment on this clonotype: A much more abundant neighbour one base away suggests this may be a read error. The CDR3 protein is CASRVGAGRRNEQFF. The CDR3 nucleotides are TGTGCCAGCAGAGTTGGGGCGGGACGGCGCAATGAGCAGTTCTTC. The genes are TRBV27 and TRBJ2-1, with D possibly matching TRBD2 (6 bases). The CDR3 runs to 15 residues. Germline values: CDR1 MNHEY, CDR2 SMNVEV (reference sequence). The V and J ends lost 6 bases and 6 bases respectively, with 18 bases between them.

This clonotype was detected only a few times. The junction differs from germline at one of its ends, possibly a read error. V usage is TRBV5-1 and J usage is TRBJ2-7; possibly TRBD1 for D (6 bases). This CDR3 is 16 amino acids long. Germline lookup yields CDR1 SGHRS and CDR2 YFSETQ. The CDR3 DNA is TGCGCCGGCAGCTTTAACCGGGACACCTTCTCTCTCGAGCAGTACTTC. This sequence encodes CAGSFNRDTFSLEQYF.

This clonotype turned up a few times. The genes are TRBV12-3 or TRBV12-4 and TRBJ2-5, with 8 nucleotides matching TRBD2. The DNA matches TRBJ2-7 better at its end, which makes the J call doubtful. The CDR3 covers 15 residues. The CDR3 protein is CASSHIAGRSYEQYF. CDR3 nucleotides: TGTGCCAGCAGCCATATAGCGGGACGGTCCTACGAGCAGTACTTC.

This chain uses TRBV29-1 with TRBJ1-2, with unresolved D. Deletions cut 7 bases from V and 2 bases from J, with 11 bases between. In germline, CDR1 is SQVTM, CDR2 ANQGSEA. The CDR3 consists of 12 residues. The chain's CDR3 is CSAISENYGYTF. The CDR3 bases are TGCAGCGCCATAAGCGAGAACTATGGCTACACCTTC.

This clonotype was seen many times. The chain combines TRBV7-6 with TRBJ2-1; 13 bases are a match to TRBD2. V shed 5 bases and J 7 bases; nucleotides not matched to a gene: 5. CDR3 length: 15 residues. The germline V gene encodes CDR1 SGHVS and CDR2 FNYEAQ. Here the CDR3 reads CASSDTSGGVNEQFF. The CDR3, as DNA: TGTGCCAGCAGCGACACTAGCGGGGGGGTGAATGAGCAGTTCTTC.

This clonotype showed up just a few times. The chain is built from TRBV20-1 and TRBJ2-5; possibly TRBD1 for D (6 bases). The CDR3 runs 15 residues. V gave up 3 bases and J gave up 5 bases, with 19 bases separating them. Germline V gives CDR1 DFQATT, CDR2 SNEGSKA (reference sequence). CDR3 in amino acids: CSASPGDGSGETQYF. In DNA, the CDR3 is TGCAGTGCTAGCCCAGGGGACGGTTCGGGGGAGACCCAGTACTTC.

The chain couples TRBV5-1 to TRBJ2-3; unclear D gene. Trimming stripped 7 bases from V and 3 bases from J, with 15 bases between. In germline, CDR1 is SGHRS, CDR2 YFSETQ. This CDR3 spans 14 amino acids. Here the CDR3 reads CASGGWLPTDTQYF. CDR3 DNA: TGCGCCAGCGGTGGCTGGCTACCTACAGATACGCAGTATTTT.

The sample holds a few counts of this clonotype. The chain couples TRBV20-1 to TRBJ2-5; D may be TRBD2 (6 bases). The CDR3 sequence is 16 residues long. Germline V CDR1 and CDR2: DFQATT, SNEGSKA (reference sequence). V gave up 6 bases and J gave up 0 bases, with 20 bases separating them. The CDR3 coding sequence is TGCAGTGCCCCTTCCGGGGGAGGATGGTACCAAGAGACCCAGTACTTC. It encodes CSAPSGGGWYQETQYF.

This clonotype has only one observation. The chain joins TRBV20-1 to TRBJ2-1, with TRBD1 matching 10 bases. The DNA end is a closer match to TRBJ2-7, so the J assignment may be wrong. This CDR3 is 15 amino acids long. CDR1 is DFQATT, CDR2 SNEGSKA, per germline (reference sequence). For the CDR3, the DNA is TGCAGTGCTAGAGATCGGGACAGGGGCTCCTACGAGCAGTACTTC. As protein: CSARDRDRGSYEQYF.

This clonotype was counted between two and nine times. The chain recombines TRBV10-3 with TRBJ2-3, with D possibly called TRBD1 or TRBD2 (5 bases each). The CDR3 is 15 amino acids. Germline lookup yields CDR1 ENHRY and CDR2 SYGVKD. Trimming took 4 bases from V and 4 from J, leaving 15 bases between them. The CDR3 reads CAISVETGPPDTQYF. CDR3 coding DNA: TGTGCCATCAGTGTAGAGACGGGACCCCCAGATACGCAGTATTTT.

CDR3 nucleotide sequence: TGCAGTGCCCACGCGGGACAGGCTTACAATGAGCAGTTCTTC. The encoded protein is CSAHAGQAYNEQFF. The chain couples TRBV20-1 to TRBJ2-1; TRBD1 matches at 8 bases. Germline V gene sequence: CDR1 DFQATT, CDR2 SNEGSKA (reference sequence). V gave up 6 bases and J gave up 4 bases; unmatched junction bases: 8. The CDR3 has 14 amino acids.

The gene calls are TRBV3-1 and TRBJ2-7, with a tentative D call TRBD2 (6 bases). The V gene lost 7 bases and the J gene lost 1 base, with 11 bases spanning the gap. CDR3 length: 13 residues. Germline V lookup: CDR1 LGHDT, CDR2 YNNKEL (reference sequence). CDR3 amino acids: CASTRRGSYEQYF. The CDR3 coding sequence is TGTGCCAGCACTCGGCGGGGTTCCTACGAGCAGTACTTC.

In its sample, this clonotype was seen a few times. The chain joins TRBV28 to TRBJ2-1; TRBD2 aligns across 15 bases. The trim removed 6 bases at V and 0 bases at J, leaving 6 bases unmatched. The germline V gene has CDR1 MDHEN and CDR2 SYDVKM. The CDR3 spans 18 residues. DNA of the CDR3: TGTGCCAGCAGCCCAGGGACTAGCGGGGGGAGCTCCTACAATGAGCAGTTCTTC. It translates to CASSPGTSGGSSYNEQFF.